A selection of T cell receptor beta chains follows, all from one sample in a study of blood T cell repertoires in COVID-19. Assay used: immunoSEQ multiplex PCR; TCRdb lists only in-frame clones, some missing. The sample includes under 250,000 clones, about 86% of them seen just once. The sequenced material came from PBMCs or T cells enriched from blood (not recorded which). Every receptor here comes from a middle-aged woman with acute COVID-19. Each CDR3 is given with its conserved first and last residue. A D gene is named only where the DNA matches it firmly. Clone size is shown for a subset of rows, as once, few, many or a class of expanded clone.

D: TRBD1
V: TRBV29-1
size: .
J: TRBJ1-1
CDR3: CSGKRTGGYTEAFF
DNA: TGCAGCGGAAAGAGGACAGGAGGGTACACTGAAGCTTTCTTT

D: .
V: TRBV5-6
size: .
J: TRBJ1-1
CDR3: CASSFDFHTEAFF
DNA: TGTGCCAGCAGCTTCGACTTTCACACTGAAGCTTTCTTT

D: .
V: TRBV7-8
size: .
J: TRBJ2-7
CDR3: CASALQPGQIYEQYF
DNA: TGTGCCAGCGCGCTGCAACCGGGACAAATTTACGAGCAGTACTTC

D: .
V: TRBV6-5
size: once
J: TRBJ2-1
CDR3: CASSPGGDNEQFF
DNA: TGTGCCAGCAGTCCGGGGGGCGACAATGAGCAGTTCTTC

D: .
V: TRBV5-5
size: .
J: TRBJ1-1
CDR3: CASSQFSAGDTEAFF
DNA: TGTGCCAGCAGTCAGTTCAGCGCGGGGGACACTGAAGCTTTCTTT

D: .
V: TRBV7-9
size: once
J: TRBJ1-4
CDR3: CASSLVGANEKLFF
DNA: TGTGCCAGCAGTCTCGTGGGAGCTAATGAAAAACTGTTTTTT

D: .
V: TRBV5-4
size: .
J: TRBJ1-2
CDR3: CASSSGRSDYGYTF
DNA: TGTGCCAGCAGCTCGGGTCGCTCCGACTATGGCTACACCTTC

D: .
V: TRBV19
size: .
J: TRBJ2-1
CDR3: CASRRRSYNEQFF
DNA: TGTGCCAGCCGGAGGCGCTCCTACAATGAGCAGTTCTTC

D: .
V: TRBV2
size: once
J: TRBJ1-5
CDR3: CASRGTVLSNQPQHF
DNA: TGTGCCAGCAGGGGGACTGTCCTAAGCAATCAGCCCCAGCATTTT

D: TRBD2
V: TRBV5-1
size: .
J: TRBJ2-5
CDR3: CASSPGGGMETQYF
DNA: TGCGCCAGCAGCCCCGGGGGAGGGATGGAGACCCAGTACTTC

D: .
V: TRBV18
size: .
J: TRBJ2-5
CDR3: CASSPRRETQYF
DNA: TGTGCCAGCTCACCACGCCGGGAGACCCAGTACTTC

D: .
V: TRBV6-5
size: .
J: TRBJ1-5
CDR3: CASSRGDQPQHF
DNA: TGTGCCAGCAGTCGCGGAGATCAGCCCCAGCATTTT

D: .
V: TRBV3-1/TRBV3-2
size: .
J: TRBJ2-4
CDR3: CASSQDGPLQYF
DNA: TGTGCCAGCAGCCAAGACGGTCCTCTTCAGTACTTC

D: .
V: TRBV29-1
size: .
J: TRBJ1-1
CDR3: CSVERAFF
DNA: TGCAGCGTTGAGCGGGCTTTCTTT

D: .
V: TRBV6-5
size: .
J: TRBJ1-2
CDR3: CASTKMGLYGYTF
DNA: TGTGCCAGCACCAAGATGGGACTCTATGGCTACACCTTC

D: .
V: TRBV2
size: .
J: TRBJ2-7
CDR3: CASSFARYEQYF
DNA: TGTGCCAGCAGTTTCGCCCGGTACGAGCAGTACTTC

D: .
V: TRBV7-3
size: .
J: TRBJ1-4
CDR3: CASGSDTRVEKLFF
DNA: TGTGCCAGCGGCTCAGACACTAGGGTTGAAAAACTGTTTTTT

D: TRBD1
V: TRBV11-2
size: .
J: TRBJ1-4
CDR3: CASSRTGETGLEKLFF
DNA: TGTGCCAGCAGCCGCACCGGGGAGACAGGGCTCGAAAAACTGTTTTTT

D: .
V: TRBV4-2
size: .
J: TRBJ2-7
CDR3: CASSGRQKYEQYF
DNA: TGTGCCAGCAGCGGACGACAGAAGTACGAGCAGTACTTC

D: .
V: TRBV7-9
size: .
J: TRBJ2-7
CDR3: CASSFVSQGLRYEQYF
DNA: TGTGCCAGCAGCTTCGTTAGCCAGGGGCTGAGGTACGAGCAGTACTTC

D: .
V: TRBV3-1/TRBV3-2
size: .
J: TRBJ2-1
CDR3: CASSRDSGTGAHNEQFF
DNA: TGTGCCAGCAGCCGAGATTCCGGGACTGGAGCCCACAATGAGCAGTTCTTC

D: TRBD1
V: TRBV7-3
size: few
J: TRBJ1-2
CDR3: CASSFSPGQGSGYTF
DNA: TGTGCCAGCAGCTTCTCCCCGGGACAGGGGTCCGGCTACACCTTC

D: .
V: TRBV4-3
size: .
J: TRBJ2-5
CDR3: CASSPLGERQETQYF
DNA: TGCGCCAGCAGCCCTTTAGGAGAGAGACAAGAGACCCAGTACTTC